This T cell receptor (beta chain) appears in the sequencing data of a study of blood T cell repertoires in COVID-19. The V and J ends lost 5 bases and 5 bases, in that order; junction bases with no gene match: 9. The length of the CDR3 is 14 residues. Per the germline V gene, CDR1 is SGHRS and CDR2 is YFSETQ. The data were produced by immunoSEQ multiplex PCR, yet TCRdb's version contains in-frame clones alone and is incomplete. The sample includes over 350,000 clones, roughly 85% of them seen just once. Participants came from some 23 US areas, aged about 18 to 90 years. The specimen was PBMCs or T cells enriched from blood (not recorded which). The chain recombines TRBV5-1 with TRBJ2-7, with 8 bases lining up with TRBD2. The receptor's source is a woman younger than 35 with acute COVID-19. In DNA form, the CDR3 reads TGCGCCAGCAGTTTCGGGGGGGCCTTCAACGAGCAGTACTTC. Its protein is CASSFGGAFNEQYF.